The clone carrying this T cell receptor beta chain has only one observation. Its antigen is not known. As to time point: week 11, during vaccination. Vaccination comprised doses that each held 300 ug of mutant IDH1 20-mer peptide, plus topical imiquimod. Trimming removed 0 bases at V and 4 bases at J, with 10 bases between. CDR3 size: 14 residues. Germline V gives CDR1 LGHNA, CDR2 YNFKEQ. This sample stems from a study of a mutant IDH1 vaccine in newly diagnosed glioma. Clones were sequenced by immunoSEQ multiplex PCR, and TCRdb holds only the in-frame ones, with some missing. The sample has tens of thousands of clones, roughly 80% seen once.

Material: PBMCs, obtained from a glioma patient whose treatment included an IDH1 peptide vaccine. This sequence was found in a man aged 50 or older with glioma. The rearrangement uses TRBV4-2 and TRBJ2-7; D unresolved. The CDR3 coding sequence is TGTGCCAGCAGCCAAGACGGACCGCCGTACGAGCAGTACTTC. Its protein product is CASSQDGPPYEQYF.